This T cell receptor beta chain was obtained from a study of radiotherapy plus CTLA-4 blockade in lung cancer. For this clone: Its cognate antigen is unknown.

Data came from immunoSEQ multiplex PCR; TCRdb stores just in-frame clones and leaves some out. Altogether over 30,000 clones are present, 79% being singletons, with the ten largest covering more than 20%. Study conclusions and caveats: Reports identified early blood T cell clone dynamics, with interferon-beta, as the best response predictor. TCR clones of tumor origin grew in blood after radiotherapy plus ipilimumab.

This sample comprised peripheral blood, obtained from a patient treated with radiotherapy plus ipilimumab. This receptor was taken from a human donor with non-small cell lung cancer that progressed on radiotherapy plus ipilimumab.

CDR3 DNA: TGTGCCAGCAGCCGTCAGACCGGGACAGGATCAACATCTGGGGCCAACGTCCTGACTTTC. Encoded protein: CASSRQTGTGSTSGANVLTF. V gene TRBV4-2 combines with J gene TRBJ2-6, with 8 bases identical to TRBD1. Germline loops: CDR1 LGHNA, CDR2 YNFKEQ. The V segment lost 4 bases and the J segment 1 base; nucleotides outside the gene matches: 15. This CDR3 comprises 20 residues.